This T cell receptor beta chain is from a study of CD8 T cells in Susac syndrome. Germline CDR1 reads MRHNA; CDR2 reads SNTAGT. This CDR3 is 14 amino acids long. V was pared by 2 bases and J by 2 bases, with 7 bases between. TEMRA cells were FACS-enriched, and CD8+ and CD4+ T cells were isolated negatively. Random hexamers were used to reverse transcribe the RNA input (roughly 0.5 to 1 ug). immunoSEQ multiplex PCR amplified TCR beta CDR3 across 54 Vbeta, 13 Jbeta. Each CDR3 protein is one row after TCRdb ran MiXCR on the immunoSEQ multiplex PCR reads. The sample yields approximately 130,000 distinct CDR3 sequences, around 91% seen once.

Source material: CD8+ T cells from PBMCs. The gene calls are TRBV6-4 and TRBJ1-5; D gene uncertain. This TCR was recovered from a human donor with multiple sclerosis. The CDR3 region has the DNA TGTGCCAGCAGTGACGTCCATGGCAATCAGCCCCAGCATTTT. The encoded protein is CASSDVHGNQPQHF.